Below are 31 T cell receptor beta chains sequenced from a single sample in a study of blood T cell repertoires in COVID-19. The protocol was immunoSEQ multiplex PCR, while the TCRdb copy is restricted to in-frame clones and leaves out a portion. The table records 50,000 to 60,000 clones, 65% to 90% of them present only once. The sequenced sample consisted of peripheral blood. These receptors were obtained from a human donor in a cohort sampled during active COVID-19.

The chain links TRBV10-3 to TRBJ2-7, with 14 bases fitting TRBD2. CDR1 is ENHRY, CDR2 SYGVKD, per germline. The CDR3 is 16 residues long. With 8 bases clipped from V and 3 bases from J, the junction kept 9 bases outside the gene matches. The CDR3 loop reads CAIGGLAGELGYEQYF. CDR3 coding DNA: TGTGCCATCGGGGGACTAGCGGGAGAGCTGGGCTACGAGCAGTACTTC.

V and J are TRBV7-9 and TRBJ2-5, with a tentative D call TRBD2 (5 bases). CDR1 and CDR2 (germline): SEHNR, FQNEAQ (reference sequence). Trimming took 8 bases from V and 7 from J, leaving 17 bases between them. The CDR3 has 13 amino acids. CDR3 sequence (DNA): TGTGCCAGCGGGGTTCGGGATGGCGTGACCCAGTACTTC. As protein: CASGVRDGVTQYF.

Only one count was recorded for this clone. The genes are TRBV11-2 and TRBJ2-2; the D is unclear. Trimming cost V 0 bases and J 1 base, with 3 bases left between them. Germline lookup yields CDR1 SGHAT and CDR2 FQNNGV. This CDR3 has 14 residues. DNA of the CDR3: TGTGCCAGCAGCTTAGACCTGAACACCGGGGAGCTGTTTTTT. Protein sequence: CASSLDLNTGELFF.

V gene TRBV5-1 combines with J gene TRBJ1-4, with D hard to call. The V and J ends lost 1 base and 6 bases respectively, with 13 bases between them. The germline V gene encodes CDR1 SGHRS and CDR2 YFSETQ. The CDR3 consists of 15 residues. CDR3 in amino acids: CASSLSQREDEKLFF. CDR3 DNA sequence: TGCGCCAGCAGCTTGTCTCAGAGGGAGGATGAAAAACTGTTTTTT.

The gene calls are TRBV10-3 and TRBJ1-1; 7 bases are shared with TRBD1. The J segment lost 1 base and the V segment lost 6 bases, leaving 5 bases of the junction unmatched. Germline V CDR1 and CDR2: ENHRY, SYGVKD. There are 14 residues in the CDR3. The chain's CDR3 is CAIRGDSWNTEAFF. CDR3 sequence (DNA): TGTGCCATCAGGGGGGACAGTTGGAACACTGAAGCTTTCTTT.

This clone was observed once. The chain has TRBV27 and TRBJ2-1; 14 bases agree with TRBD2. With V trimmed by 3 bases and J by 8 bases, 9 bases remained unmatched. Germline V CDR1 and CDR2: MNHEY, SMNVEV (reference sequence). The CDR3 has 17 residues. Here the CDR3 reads CASSFSGLAGGIDEQFF. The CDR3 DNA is TGTGCCAGCAGTTTTTCCGGACTAGCGGGAGGTATAGATGAGCAGTTCTTC.

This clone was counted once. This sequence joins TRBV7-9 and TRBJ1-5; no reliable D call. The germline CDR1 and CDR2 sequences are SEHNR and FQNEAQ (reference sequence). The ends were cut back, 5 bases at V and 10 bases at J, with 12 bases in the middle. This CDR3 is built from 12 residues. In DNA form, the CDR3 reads TGTGCCAGCAGCCAACTTACGGGACCCCAGCATTTT. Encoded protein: CASSQLTGPQHF.

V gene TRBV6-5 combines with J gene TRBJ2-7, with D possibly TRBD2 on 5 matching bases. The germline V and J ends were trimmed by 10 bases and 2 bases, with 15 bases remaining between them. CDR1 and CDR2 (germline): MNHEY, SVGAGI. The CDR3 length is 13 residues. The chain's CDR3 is CATTQSGTYEQYF. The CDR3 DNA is TGTGCCACCACCCAAAGCGGTACCTACGAGCAGTACTTC.

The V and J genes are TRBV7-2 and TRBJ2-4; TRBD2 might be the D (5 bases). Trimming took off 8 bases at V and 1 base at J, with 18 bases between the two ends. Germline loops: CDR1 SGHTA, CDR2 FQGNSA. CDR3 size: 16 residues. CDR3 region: CASGPGLGLAKNIQYF. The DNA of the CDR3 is TGTGCCAGCGGCCCCGGACTTGGCTTGGCCAAAAACATTCAGTACTTC. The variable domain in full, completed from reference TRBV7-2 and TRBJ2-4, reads GAGVSQSPSNKVTEKGKDVELRCDPISGHTALYWYRQSLGQGLEFLIYFQGNSAPDKSGLPSDRFSAERTGGSVSTLTIQRTQQEDSAVYLCASGPGLGLAKNIQYFGAGTRLSVL.

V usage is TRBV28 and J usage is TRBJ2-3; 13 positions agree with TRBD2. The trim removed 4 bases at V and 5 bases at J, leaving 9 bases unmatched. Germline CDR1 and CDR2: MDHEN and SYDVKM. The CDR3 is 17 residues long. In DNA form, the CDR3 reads TGTGCCAGCAGTTCCGGACTAGCGGGAGTGGTTGGAGATACGCAGTATTTT. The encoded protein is CASSSGLAGVVGDTQYF. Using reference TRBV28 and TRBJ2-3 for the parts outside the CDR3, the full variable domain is DVKVTQSSRYLVKRTGEKVFLECVQDMDHENMFWYRQDPGLGLRLIYFSYDVKMKEKGDIPEGYSVSREKKERFSLILESASTNQTSMYLCASSSGLAGVVGDTQYFGPGTRLTVL.

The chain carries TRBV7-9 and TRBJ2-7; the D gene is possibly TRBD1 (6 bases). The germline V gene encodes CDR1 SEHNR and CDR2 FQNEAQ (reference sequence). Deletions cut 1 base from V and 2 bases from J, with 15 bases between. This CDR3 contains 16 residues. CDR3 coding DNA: TGTGCCAGCAGCTTAGATGGCAGGGGCATCCCCTACGAGCAGTACTTC. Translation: CASSLDGRGIPYEQYF.

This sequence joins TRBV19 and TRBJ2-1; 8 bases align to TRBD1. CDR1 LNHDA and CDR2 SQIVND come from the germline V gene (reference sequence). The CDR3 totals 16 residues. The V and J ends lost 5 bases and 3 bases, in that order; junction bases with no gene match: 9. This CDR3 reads CASSAYRGNVYNEQFF. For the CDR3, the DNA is TGTGCCAGTAGTGCTTACAGGGGGAATGTCTACAATGAGCAGTTCTTC.

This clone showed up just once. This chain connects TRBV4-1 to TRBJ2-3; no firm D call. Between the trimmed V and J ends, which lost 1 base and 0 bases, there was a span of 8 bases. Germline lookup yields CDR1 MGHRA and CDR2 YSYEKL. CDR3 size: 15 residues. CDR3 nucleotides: TGCGCCAGCAGCCAAGGTGAGTCTAGCACAGATACGCAGTATTTT. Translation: CASSQGESSTDTQYF.

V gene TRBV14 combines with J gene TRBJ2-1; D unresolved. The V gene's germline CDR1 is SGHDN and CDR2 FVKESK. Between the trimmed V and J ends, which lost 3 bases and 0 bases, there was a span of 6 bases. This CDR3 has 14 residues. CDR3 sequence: CASSQASSYNEQFF. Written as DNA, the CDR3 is TGTGCCAGCAGCCAGGCTAGCTCCTACAATGAGCAGTTCTTC.

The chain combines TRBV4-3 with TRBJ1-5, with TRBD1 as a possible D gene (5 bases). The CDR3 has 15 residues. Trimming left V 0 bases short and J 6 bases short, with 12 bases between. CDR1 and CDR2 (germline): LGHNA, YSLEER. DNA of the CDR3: TGCGCCAGCAGCCAAGATGGGGAAAGGGGTCAGCCCCAGCATTTT. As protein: CASSQDGERGQPQHF.

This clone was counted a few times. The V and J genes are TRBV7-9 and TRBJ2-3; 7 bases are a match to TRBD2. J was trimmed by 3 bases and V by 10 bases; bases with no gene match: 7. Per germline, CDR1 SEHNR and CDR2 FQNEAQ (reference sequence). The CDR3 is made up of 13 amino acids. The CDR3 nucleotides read TGTGCCACTAGGGAGGGCCTGACAGATACGCAGTATTTT. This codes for CATREGLTDTQYF.

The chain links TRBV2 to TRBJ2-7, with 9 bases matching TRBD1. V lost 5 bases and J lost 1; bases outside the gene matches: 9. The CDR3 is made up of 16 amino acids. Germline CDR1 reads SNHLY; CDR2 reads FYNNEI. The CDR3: CASSPAGQGWSYEQYF. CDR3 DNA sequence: TGTGCCAGCAGTCCTGCGGGACAGGGTTGGTCCTACGAGCAGTACTTC.

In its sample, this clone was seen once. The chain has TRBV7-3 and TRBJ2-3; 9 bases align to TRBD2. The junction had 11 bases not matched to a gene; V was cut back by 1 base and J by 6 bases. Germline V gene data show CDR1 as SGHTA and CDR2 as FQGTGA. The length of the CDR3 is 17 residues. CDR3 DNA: TGTGCCAGCAGCTTAAATCCTAGCGGGACGGGAGGGGATACGCAGTATTTT. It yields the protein CASSLNPSGTGGDTQYF.

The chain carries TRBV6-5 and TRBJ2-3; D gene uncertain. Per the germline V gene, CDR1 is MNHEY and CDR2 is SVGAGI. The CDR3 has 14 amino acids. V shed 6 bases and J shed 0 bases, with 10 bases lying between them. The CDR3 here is CASRLEISTDTQYF. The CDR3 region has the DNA TGTGCCAGCAGGTTGGAGATTAGCACAGATACGCAGTATTTT.

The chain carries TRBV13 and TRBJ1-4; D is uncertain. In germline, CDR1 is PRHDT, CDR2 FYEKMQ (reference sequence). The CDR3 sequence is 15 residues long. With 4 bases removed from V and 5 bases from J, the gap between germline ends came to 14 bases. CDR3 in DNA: TGTGCCAGCAGCTATACCATCCACGGGAATGAAAAACTGTTTTTT. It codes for CASSYTIHGNEKLFF.

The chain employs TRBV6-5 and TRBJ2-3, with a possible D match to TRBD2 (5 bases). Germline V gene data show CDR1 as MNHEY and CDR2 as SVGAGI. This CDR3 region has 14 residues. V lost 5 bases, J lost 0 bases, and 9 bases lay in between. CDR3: CASSPERSTDTQYF. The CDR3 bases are TGTGCCAGCAGTCCCGAGCGGAGCACAGATACGCAGTATTTT.

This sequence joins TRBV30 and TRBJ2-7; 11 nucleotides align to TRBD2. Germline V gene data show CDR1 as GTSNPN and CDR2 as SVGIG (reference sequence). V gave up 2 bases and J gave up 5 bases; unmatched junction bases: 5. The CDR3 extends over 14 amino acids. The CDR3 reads CAWSSRTSGHEQYF. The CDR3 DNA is TGTGCCTGGAGTTCTAGGACTAGCGGGCACGAGCAGTACTTC.

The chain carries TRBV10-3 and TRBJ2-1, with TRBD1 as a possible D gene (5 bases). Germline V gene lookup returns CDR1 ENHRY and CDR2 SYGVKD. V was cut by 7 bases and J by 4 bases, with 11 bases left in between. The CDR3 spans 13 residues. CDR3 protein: CAINPGQYNEQFF. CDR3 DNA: TGTGCCATCAATCCCGGACAATACAATGAGCAGTTCTTC.

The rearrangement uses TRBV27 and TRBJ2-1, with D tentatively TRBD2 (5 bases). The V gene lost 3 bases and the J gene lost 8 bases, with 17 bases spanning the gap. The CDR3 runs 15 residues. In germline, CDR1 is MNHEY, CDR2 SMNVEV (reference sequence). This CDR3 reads CASSLGRSYGDEQFF. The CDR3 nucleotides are TGTGCCAGCAGTTTGGGCAGGTCTTACGGGGATGAGCAGTTCTTC.

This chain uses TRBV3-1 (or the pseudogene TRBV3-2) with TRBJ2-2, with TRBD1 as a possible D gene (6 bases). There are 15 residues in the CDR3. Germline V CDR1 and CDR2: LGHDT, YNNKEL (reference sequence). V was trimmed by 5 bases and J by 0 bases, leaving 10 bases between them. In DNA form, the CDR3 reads TGTGCCAGCAGCACCCGACAGGCGAACACCGGGGAGCTGTTTTTT. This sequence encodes CASSTRQANTGELFF.

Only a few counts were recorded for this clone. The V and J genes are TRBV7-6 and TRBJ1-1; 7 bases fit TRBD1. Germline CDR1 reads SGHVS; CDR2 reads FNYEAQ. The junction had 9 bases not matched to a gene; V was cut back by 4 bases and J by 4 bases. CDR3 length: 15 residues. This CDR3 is CASSSPQGLRTEAFF. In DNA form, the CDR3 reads TGTGCCAGCAGCTCGCCACAGGGGTTACGCACTGAAGCTTTCTTT.

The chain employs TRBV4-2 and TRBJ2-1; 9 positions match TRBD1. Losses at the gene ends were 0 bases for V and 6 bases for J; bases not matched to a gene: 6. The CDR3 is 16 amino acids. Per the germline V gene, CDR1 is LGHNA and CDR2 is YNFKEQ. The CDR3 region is CASSQDLLDRGNEQFF. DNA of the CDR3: TGTGCCAGCAGCCAAGATCTCCTGGACAGGGGCAATGAGCAGTTCTTC.

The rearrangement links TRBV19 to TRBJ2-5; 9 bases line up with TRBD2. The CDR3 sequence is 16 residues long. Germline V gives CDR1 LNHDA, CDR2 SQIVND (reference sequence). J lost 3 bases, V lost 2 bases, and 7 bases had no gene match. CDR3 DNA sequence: TGTGCCAGTAGTATACGGCGGGGGGGGCACAAAGAGACCCAGTACTTC. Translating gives CASSIRRGGHKETQYF.

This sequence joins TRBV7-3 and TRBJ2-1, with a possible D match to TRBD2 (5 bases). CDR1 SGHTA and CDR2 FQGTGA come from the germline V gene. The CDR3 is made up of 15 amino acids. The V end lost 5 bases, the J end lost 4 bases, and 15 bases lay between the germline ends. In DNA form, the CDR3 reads TGTGCCAGCAGCCTAGAGGGAAAGAGGTACAATGAGCAGTTCTTC. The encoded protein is CASSLEGKRYNEQFF.

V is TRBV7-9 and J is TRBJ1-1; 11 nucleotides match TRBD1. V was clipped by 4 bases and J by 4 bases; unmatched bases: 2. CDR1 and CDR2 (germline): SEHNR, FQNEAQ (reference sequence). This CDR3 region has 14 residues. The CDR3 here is CASSWTGGGTEAFF. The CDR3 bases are TGTGCCAGCAGCTGGACAGGGGGCGGCACTGAAGCTTTCTTT.

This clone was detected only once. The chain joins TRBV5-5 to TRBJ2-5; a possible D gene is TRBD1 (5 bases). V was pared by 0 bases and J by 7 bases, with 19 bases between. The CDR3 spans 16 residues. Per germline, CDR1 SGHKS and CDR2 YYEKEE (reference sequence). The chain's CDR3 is CASSLVGAGLEGTQYF. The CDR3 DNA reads TGTGCCAGCAGCTTGGTTGGTGCAGGGTTGGAAGGGACCCAGTACTTC.